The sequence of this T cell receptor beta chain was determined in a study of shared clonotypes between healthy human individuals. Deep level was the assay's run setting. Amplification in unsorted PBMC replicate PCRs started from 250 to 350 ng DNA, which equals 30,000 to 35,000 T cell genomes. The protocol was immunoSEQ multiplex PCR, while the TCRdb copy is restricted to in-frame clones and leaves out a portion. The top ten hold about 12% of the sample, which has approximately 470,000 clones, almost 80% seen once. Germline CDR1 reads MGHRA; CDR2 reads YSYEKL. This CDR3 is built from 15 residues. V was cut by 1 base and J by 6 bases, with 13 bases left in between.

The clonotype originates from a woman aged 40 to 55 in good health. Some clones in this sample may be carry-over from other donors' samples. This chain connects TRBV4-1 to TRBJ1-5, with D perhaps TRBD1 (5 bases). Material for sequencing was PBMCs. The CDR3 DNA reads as TGCGCCAGCAGCCAAGGGGAAGGGGAACTTCAGCCCCAGCATTTT. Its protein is CASSQGEGELQPQHF.